One and the same sample provided the 14 T cell receptor beta chains below, sequenced in a study of T-cell memory formation after mild COVID-19. TCRdb passed the 5' RACE reads through MiXCR, listing each CDR3 protein once. The repertoire includes 260,000 or so distinct CDR3 sequences, over 15% of them detected once, and 20% to 25% sits in the top ten. Sequencing was performed on PBMCs or a T cell subset sorted from them (not recorded which). Every receptor here comes from a man aged 18 to 30 who had mild COVID-19 (a few samples of this study predate the infection). Cell type and time point are not known.

This rearrangement joins TRBV10-3 to TRBJ1-5, with TRBD1 as a possible D gene (6 bases). Per germline, CDR1 ENHRY and CDR2 SYGVKD. CDR3 size: 14 residues. The V end was cut by 5 bases, the J end by 5 bases, with 13 bases between. CDR3 amino acids: CAISLTGSDQPQHF. CDR3 coding DNA: TGTGCCATCAGTCTCACAGGGTCGGATCAGCCCCAGCATTTT.

A few counts support this clonotype. V is TRBV4-2 and J is TRBJ2-7, with 10 bases that match TRBD1. The germline V gene has CDR1 LGHNA and CDR2 YNFKEQ. The CDR3 length is 14 residues. V lost 4 bases to trimming and J lost 6 bases; unmatched junction nucleotides: 6. CDR3 region: CASSRSGTGAEQYF. DNA of the CDR3: TGTGCCAGCAGCCGCTCCGGGACAGGGGCCGAGCAGTACTTC.

The chain uses TRBV7-9 and TRBJ2-5; D is undetermined. CDR1 SEHNR and CDR2 FQNEAQ come from the germline V gene (reference sequence). V was clipped by 3 bases and J by 2 bases, with 7 bases between them. The CDR3 is 13 residues long. This chain's CDR3 is CASSLRKQETQYF. The CDR3 DNA is TGTGCCAGCAGCTTGCGTAAGCAAGAGACCCAGTACTTC.

This clonotype was found a few times. The gene calls are TRBV9 and TRBJ2-7; D is perhaps TRBD1 (5 bases). CDR3 length: 15 residues. Between the trimmed V and J ends, which lost 0 bases and 3 bases, there was a span of 13 bases. Germline CDR1 reads SGDLS; CDR2 reads YYNGEE. The CDR3 reads CASSVGSQGFYEQYF. The CDR3, as DNA: TGTGCCAGCAGCGTAGGAAGTCAGGGCTTCTACGAGCAGTACTTC.

This chain connects TRBV20-1 to TRBJ1-4, with TRBD1 identical over 8 bases. The trim removed 6 bases at V and 1 base at J, leaving 10 bases unmatched. Germline V gene lookup returns CDR1 DFQATT and CDR2 SNEGSKA (reference sequence). This CDR3 region has 16 residues. The CDR3 bases are TGCAGTGCCAGAAGGCTTGGACAGGGAACTAATGAAAAACTGTTTTTT. Its translation: CSARRLGQGTNEKLFF.

The J gene is TRBJ2-5, the V gene TRBV27; TRBD2 matches 9 bases. The CDR3 extends over 16 amino acids. The junction had 9 bases not matched to a gene; V was cut back by 2 bases and J by 5 bases. Germline CDR1 and CDR2: MNHEY and SMNVEV (reference sequence). In DNA, the CDR3 is TGTGCCAGCAGTTTAGGACAGCGGGGGGCCACGGAGACCCAGTACTTC. This gives the protein CASSLGQRGATETQYF.

The CDR3 is CASSYKVAGAINYGYTF. The CDR3 bases are TGTGCCAGCAGTTACAAAGTCGCAGGGGCAATTAACTATGGCTACACCTTC. The chain couples TRBV6-5 to TRBJ1-2; D might be TRBD1 (6 bases). Germline V gene lookup returns CDR1 MNHEY and CDR2 SVGAGI. V was cut by 2 bases and J by 1 base, with 17 bases left in between. The CDR3 spans 17 residues.

This clonotype has only a few counts. The chain combines TRBV2 with TRBJ1-5, with TRBD1 matching 8 bases. After removal of 4 bases from V and 6 bases from J, the junction contained 8 bases not matched to a gene. Germline CDR1 SNHLY, CDR2 FYNNEI. CDR3 length: 15 amino acids. CDR3 in amino acids: CASSGDRPGSQPQHF. The CDR3 bases are TGTGCCAGCAGTGGGGACAGGCCAGGAAGTCAGCCCCAGCATTTT.

Only a few counts were recorded for this clonotype. V usage is TRBV7-9 and J usage is TRBJ1-3; D call uncertain. The CDR3 length is 16 residues. V lost 4 bases, J lost 0 bases, and 13 bases lay in between. Germline V gene lookup returns CDR1 SEHNR and CDR2 FQNEAQ (reference sequence). In DNA form, the CDR3 reads TGTGCCAGCAGCTCCAGGACGGTCTCCTCTGGAAACACCATATATTTT. Protein product: CASSSRTVSSGNTIYF.

The chain employs TRBV6-6 and TRBJ1-2; the D gene is possibly TRBD1 (5 bases). Trimming removed 6 bases from V and 13 bases from J, with 15 bases in between. Germline CDR1 reads MNHNY; CDR2 reads SVGAGI (reference sequence). The CDR3 has 11 residues. The CDR3 protein is CASSAVREVTF. CDR3 DNA sequence: TGTGCCAGCAGCGCAGTCAGGGAAGTCACCTTC.

This clonotype appeared a few times. V gene TRBV6-6 combines with J gene TRBJ2-2, with 7 bases that match TRBD1. The germline V gene has CDR1 MNHNY and CDR2 SVGAGI (reference sequence). The CDR3 length is 16 residues. J was trimmed by 1 base and V by 5 bases; bases with no gene match: 7. CDR3: CASSQPDRRNTGELFF. CDR3 sequence (DNA): TGTGCCAGCAGTCAACCGGACAGGAGGAACACCGGGGAGCTGTTTTTT.

The rearrangement uses TRBV7-2 and TRBJ2-1; D not certain. Germline V gives CDR1 SGHTA, CDR2 FQGNSA. This CDR3 comprises 15 residues. The ends were cut back, 4 bases at V and 5 bases at J, with 15 bases in the middle. The DNA for the CDR3 is TGTGCCAGCAGCTCCTCCAGAACAGAGGACAATGAGCAGTTCTTC. Its translation is CASSSSRTEDNEQFF. Filled out from reference TRBV7-2 and TRBJ2-1, the complete variable domain reads GAGVSQSPSNKVTEKGKDVELRCDPISGHTALYWYRQSLGQGLEFLIYFQGNSAPDKSGLPSDRFSAERTGGSVSTLTIQRTQQEDSAVYLCASSSSRTEDNEQFFGPGTRLTVL.

This chain connects TRBV19 to TRBJ2-1; TRBD1 agrees at 7 bases. The CDR3 has 14 amino acids. Germline V gives CDR1 LNHDA, CDR2 SQIVND (reference sequence). Trimming took 4 bases from V and 6 from J; bases not matched to a gene: 6. CDR3 in DNA: TGTGCCAGTAGTAGACAGGGTAGGGGCAATGAGCAGTTCTTC. Protein: CASSRQGRGNEQFF. Looking up the rest from reference TRBV19 and TRBJ2-1 gives the full variable domain: DGGITQSPKYLFRKEGQNVTLSCEQNLNHDAMYWYRQDPGQGLRLIYYSQIVNDFQKGDIAEGYSVSREKKESFPLTVTSAQKNPTAFYLCASSRQGRGNEQFFGPGTRLTVL.

This clonotype was seen ten or more times. This sequence joins TRBV4-1 and TRBJ2-5; D is possibly TRBD2 (7 bases). V gave up 1 base and J gave up 3 bases, with 12 bases separating them. The length of the CDR3 is 15 residues. CDR1 and CDR2 from the germline V gene are MGHRA and YSYEKL. CDR3 sequence reads: CASSQGGGREETQYF. Written as DNA, the CDR3 is TGCGCCAGCAGCCAAGGGGGGGGCCGGGAAGAGACCCAGTACTTC.